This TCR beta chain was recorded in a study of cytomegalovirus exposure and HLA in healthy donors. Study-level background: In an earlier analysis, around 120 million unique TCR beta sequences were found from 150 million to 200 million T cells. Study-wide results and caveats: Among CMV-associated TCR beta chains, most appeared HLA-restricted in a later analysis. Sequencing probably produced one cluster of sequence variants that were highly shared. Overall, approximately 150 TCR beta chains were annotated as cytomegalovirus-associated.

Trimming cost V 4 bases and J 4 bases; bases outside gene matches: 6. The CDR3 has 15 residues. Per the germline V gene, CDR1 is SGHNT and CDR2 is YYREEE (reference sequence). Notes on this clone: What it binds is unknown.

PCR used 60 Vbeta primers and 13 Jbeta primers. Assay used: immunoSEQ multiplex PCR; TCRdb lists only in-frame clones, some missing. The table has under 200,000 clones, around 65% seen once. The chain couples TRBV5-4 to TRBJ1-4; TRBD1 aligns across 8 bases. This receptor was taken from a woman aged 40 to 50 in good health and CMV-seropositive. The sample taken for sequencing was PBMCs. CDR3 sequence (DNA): TGTGCCAGCAGCGCCGGACAGGGCTTTAATGAAAAACTGTTTTTT. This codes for CASSAGQGFNEKLFF.